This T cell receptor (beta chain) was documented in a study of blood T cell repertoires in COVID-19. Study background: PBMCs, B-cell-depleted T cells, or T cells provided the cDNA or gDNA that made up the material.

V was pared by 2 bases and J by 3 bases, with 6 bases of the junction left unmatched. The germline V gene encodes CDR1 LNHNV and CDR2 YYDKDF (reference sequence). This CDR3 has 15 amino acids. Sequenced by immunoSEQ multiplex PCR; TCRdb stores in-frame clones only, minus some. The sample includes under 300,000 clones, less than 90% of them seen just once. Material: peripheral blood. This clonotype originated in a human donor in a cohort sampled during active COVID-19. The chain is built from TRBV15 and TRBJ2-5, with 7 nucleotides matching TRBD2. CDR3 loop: CATSRLGEGEETQYF. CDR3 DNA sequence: TGTGCCACCAGCAGACTAGGGGAGGGCGAAGAGACCCAGTACTTC.